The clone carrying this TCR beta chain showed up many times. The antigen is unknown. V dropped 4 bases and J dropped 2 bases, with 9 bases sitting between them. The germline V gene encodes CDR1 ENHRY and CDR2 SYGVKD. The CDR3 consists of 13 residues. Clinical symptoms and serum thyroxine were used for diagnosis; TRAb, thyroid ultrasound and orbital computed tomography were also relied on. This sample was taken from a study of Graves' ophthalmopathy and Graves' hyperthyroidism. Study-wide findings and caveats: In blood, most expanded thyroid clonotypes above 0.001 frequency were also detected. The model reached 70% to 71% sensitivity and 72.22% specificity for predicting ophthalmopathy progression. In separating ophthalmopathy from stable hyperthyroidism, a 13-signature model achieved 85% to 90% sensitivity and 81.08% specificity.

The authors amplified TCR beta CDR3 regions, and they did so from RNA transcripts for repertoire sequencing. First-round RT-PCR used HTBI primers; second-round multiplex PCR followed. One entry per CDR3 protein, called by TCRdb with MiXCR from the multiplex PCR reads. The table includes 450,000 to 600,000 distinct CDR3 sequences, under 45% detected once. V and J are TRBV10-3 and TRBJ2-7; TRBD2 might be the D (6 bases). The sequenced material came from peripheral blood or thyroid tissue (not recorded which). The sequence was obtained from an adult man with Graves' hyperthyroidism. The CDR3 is CAISGTGAYEQYF. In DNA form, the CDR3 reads TGTGCCATCAGTGGGACGGGAGCCTACGAGCAGTACTTC.